This entry lists 21 T cell receptor beta chains sequenced from one sample in a study of T cell changes during pregnancy in multiple sclerosis. Only in-frame clones appear in the TCRdb table, and some are missing; sequencing was by immunoSEQ multiplex PCR. The sample carries 33,000 or so clones, 85% to 95% recorded once. Sequences were derived from CD4+ T cells from peripheral blood mononuclear cells, sampled in the third trimester of pregnancy. These receptors came from a female donor in good health, enrolled as a control in a pregnancy study.

This clone was observed a single time. CDR3 residues: CASSSPGQQFSGANVLTF. CDR3 nucleotides: TGTGCCAGCAGTTCACCGGGACAGCAATTCTCTGGGGCCAACGTCCTGACTTTC. The chain joins TRBV28 to TRBJ2-6; the match to TRBD1 covers 7 bases. V was pared by 4 bases and J by 0 bases, with 9 bases of the junction left unmatched. Germline values: CDR1 MDHEN, CDR2 SYDVKM. CDR3 length: 18 residues.

This chain uses TRBV6-4 with TRBJ1-2, with D perhaps TRBD1 (5 bases). Trimming shortened V by 2 bases and J by 8 bases, and 12 bases separated the two germline ends. CDR1 is MRHNA, CDR2 SNTAGT, per germline. This CDR3 is 13 amino acids long. DNA of the CDR3: TGTGCCAGCAGTGACGAAGGGGCGCGGGGCTACACCTTC. Protein sequence: CASSDEGARGYTF.

The chain is built from TRBV25-1 and TRBJ2-2; tentative D call: TRBD1 (5 bases). V dropped 6 bases and J dropped 0 bases, with 5 bases sitting between them. This CDR3 is built from 13 residues. Germline-derived CDR1 and CDR2 are MGHDK and SYGVNS. The CDR3 coding sequence is TGTGCCAGCAGACAGGCGAACACCGGGGAGCTGTTTTTT. This translates into CASRQANTGELFF.

The V and J genes are TRBV5-1 and TRBJ2-3; D call uncertain. The germline V gene has CDR1 SGHRS and CDR2 YFSETQ. The CDR3 runs 14 residues. Trimming stripped 0 bases from V and 3 bases from J, with 8 bases between. In nucleotides, the CDR3 is TGCGCCAGCAGCTTGGAGCATTTAACAGATACGCAGTATTTT. Protein: CASSLEHLTDTQYF. The whole variable domain, remainder taken from reference TRBV5-1 and TRBJ2-3, is KAGVTQTPRYLIKTRGQQVTLSCSPISGHRSVSWYQQTPGQGLQFLFEYFSETQRNKGNFPGRFSGRQFSNSRSEMNVSTLELGDSALYLCASSLEHLTDTQYFGPGTRLTVL.

This clone was counted once. The V gene is TRBV7-2, the J gene TRBJ2-7; 12 bases agree with TRBD2. The germline V gene has CDR1 SGHTA and CDR2 FQGNSA. The J segment lost 2 bases and the V segment lost 6 bases, leaving 11 bases of the junction unmatched. This CDR3 comprises 17 residues. The CDR3 DNA follows: TGTGCCAGCAGTCCAGGGACTCTAGCGGGGGGGGCCTACGAGCAGTACTTC. Amino acid sequence: CASSPGTLAGGAYEQYF.

V is TRBV18 and J is TRBJ1-2, with D unresolved. Germline V gene sequence: CDR1 KGHSH, CDR2 LQKENI. The CDR3 loop spans 16 amino acids. The V and J ends lost 3 bases and 5 bases respectively, with 19 bases between them. This CDR3 reads CASSPMGQAVTYGYTF. CDR3 nucleotides: TGTGCCAGCTCACCGATGGGCCAGGCAGTAACGTATGGCTACACCTTC.

The V call is TRBV7-2, the J call TRBJ1-5; D perhaps matches TRBD1 (6 bases). Trimming shortened V by 8 bases and J by 2 bases, and 7 bases separated the two germline ends. Per the germline V gene, CDR1 is SGHTA and CDR2 is FQGNSA. The CDR3 extends over 12 amino acids. The CDR3 here is CASRQGNQPQHF. Here the CDR3 DNA reads TGTGCCAGCCGACAGGGCAATCAGCCCCAGCATTTT.

The chain combines TRBV4-1 with TRBJ2-5, with 7 bases identical to TRBD1. After removal of 5 bases from V and 5 bases from J, the junction contained 14 bases not matched to a gene. Germline CDR1 is MGHRA and CDR2 is YSYEKL. The CDR3 consists of 16 residues. The CDR3 protein is CASSSSGSGGVETQYF. CDR3 nucleotides: TGCGCCAGCAGCTCCAGTGGGTCAGGGGGTGTGGAGACCCAGTACTTC.

This chain connects TRBV7-8 to TRBJ1-2, with 7 bases identical to TRBD1. The V gene end was trimmed by 5 bases and the J gene end by 7 bases; junction bases not matched to a gene: 7. The germline V gene encodes CDR1 SGHVS and CDR2 FQNEAQ. The CDR3 has 13 amino acids. The DNA of the CDR3 is TGTGCCAGCAGCCCGTCCACAGGGGTTGGCTACACCTTC. This encodes CASSPSTGVGYTF.

This clone was detected once. CDR3: CASSSISTDTQYF. The CDR3 bases are TGTGCCAGCAGCTCCATTAGCACAGATACGCAGTATTTT. The chain is built from TRBV5-4 and TRBJ2-3; D uncertain. CDR1 SGHNT and CDR2 YYREEE come from the germline V gene (reference sequence). Trimming shortened V by 3 bases and J by 0 bases, and 5 bases separated the two germline ends. This CDR3 has 13 residues.

This clone appeared once. The J gene is TRBJ2-7, the V gene TRBV5-1, with 7 nucleotides matching TRBD1. CDR1 SGHRS and CDR2 YFSETQ come from the germline V gene. V lost 2 bases, J lost 5 bases, and 7 bases stayed unmatched. CDR3 length: 14 residues. As DNA, the CDR3 is TGCGCCAGCAGCTTTTTTCTAACAGGGGACGAGCAGTACTTC. Translated, it gives CASSFFLTGDEQYF.

V usage is TRBV7-8 and J usage is TRBJ2-2; 8 bases line up with TRBD1. Germline values: CDR1 SGHVS, CDR2 FQNEAQ. This CDR3 is built from 15 residues. V trimming: 1 base; J trimming: 7 bases; junction bases outside the gene matches: 5. The DNA of the CDR3 is TGTGCCAGCAGCTTAGGGACAGGGTCCGTCGGGGAGCTGTTTTTT. As protein: CASSLGTGSVGELFF.

The chain is built from TRBV7-9 and TRBJ2-7; 7 bases fit TRBD1. Germline CDR1 SEHNR, CDR2 FQNEAQ (reference sequence). Trimming cost V 4 bases and J 0 bases; bases outside gene matches: 12. This CDR3 has 17 residues. CDR3 sequence (DNA): TGTGCCAGCAGCTCGTGGGGAGAGGGGGCGAGCTCCTACGAGCAGTACTTC. It specifies CASSSWGEGASSYEQYF. Full variable domain (outside the CDR3, taken from reference TRBV7-9 and TRBJ2-7): DTGVSQNPRHKITKRGQNVTFRCDPISEHNRLYWYRQTLGQGPEFLTYFQNEAQLEKSRLLSDRFSAERPKGSFSTLEIQRTEQGDSAMYLCASSSWGEGASSYEQYFGPGTRLTVT.

The chain recombines TRBV9 with TRBJ2-1, with 11 nucleotides matching TRBD2. The germline gives CDR1 SGDLS, CDR2 YYNGEE. V was pared by 4 bases and J by 9 bases, with 6 bases of the junction left unmatched. This CDR3 has 14 amino acids. CDR3 in DNA: TGTGCCAGCAGCATTAGCGGGGGGGCCGGTGAGCAGTTCTTC. This sequence encodes CASSISGGAGEQFF.

The chain combines TRBV6-4 with TRBJ2-1; 9 bases align to TRBD1. The CDR3 contains 15 residues. V shed 5 bases, J shed 5 bases, and the junction held 7 bases outside the gene matches. CDR1 is MRHNA and CDR2 is SNTAGT in the germline V gene. CDR3 loop: CASSPGTGIHNEQFF. DNA for the CDR3: TGTGCCAGCAGTCCCGGGACAGGGATCCACAATGAGCAGTTCTTC.

This rearrangement joins TRBV4-1 to TRBJ2-3; D perhaps matches TRBD1 (6 bases). The CDR3 covers 16 residues. Germline CDR1 MGHRA, CDR2 YSYEKL. V was pared by 1 base and J by 2 bases, with 13 bases between. CDR3 loop: CASSQGRTAYTDTQYF. Written as DNA, the CDR3 is TGCGCCAGCAGCCAAGGAAGGACAGCCTACACAGATACGCAGTATTTT.

This chain connects TRBV7-9 to TRBJ2-1; 7 bases agree with TRBD1. Trimming cost V 1 base and J 6 bases; bases outside gene matches: 3. The length of the CDR3 is 14 residues. Germline V gene lookup returns CDR1 SEHNR and CDR2 FQNEAQ (reference sequence). This chain's CDR3 is CASSLGQGSNEQFF. CDR3 bases: TGTGCCAGCAGCTTAGGACAGGGTAGCAATGAGCAGTTCTTC.

The J gene is TRBJ1-1, the V gene TRBV14; possible D gene TRBD1, 5 bases. The germline V and J ends were trimmed by 0 bases and 2 bases, with 10 bases remaining between them. This CDR3 has 15 residues. The germline V gene has CDR1 SGHDN and CDR2 FVKESK. The DNA for the CDR3 is TGTGCCAGCAGCCAAGATACAGGTCGAAACACTGAAGCTTTCTTT. Translating it yields CASSQDTGRNTEAFF. Combining the CDR3 with reference TRBV14 and TRBJ1-1 gives the whole variable domain EAGVTQFPSHSVIEKGQTVTLRCDPISGHDNLYWYRRVMGKEIKFLLHFVKESKQDESGMPNNRFLAERTGGTYSTLKVQPAELEDSGVYFCASSQDTGRNTEAFFGQGTRLTVV.

The CDR3 DNA reads as TGTGCCAGCACCCCAAGGGAGGACAGGAAAGGACAGGGCACCTTC. Amino acid sequence: CASTPREDRKGQGTF. The chain is built from TRBV6-1 and TRBJ1-2, with 8 bases identical to TRBD1. The CDR3 contains 15 residues. The J segment lost 13 bases and the V segment lost 7 bases, leaving 20 bases of the junction unmatched. Germline-derived CDR1 and CDR2 are MNHNS and SASEGT.

V and J are TRBV9 and TRBJ1-1, with D tentatively TRBD1 (5 bases). V was shortened by 4 bases and J by 3 bases, with 13 bases between the two germline ends. CDR3 size: 14 residues. From germline, CDR1 is SGDLS and CDR2 YYNGEE. The CDR3 DNA is TGTGCCAGCAGCCCCCGGGGGACCGACACTGAAGCTTTCTTT. This sequence encodes CASSPRGTDTEAFF.

The chain has TRBV11-1 and TRBJ2-1; TRBD1 is a possible D gene (6 bases). Trimming cost V 5 bases and J 10 bases, with 9 bases left between them. Germline CDR1 SGHAT, CDR2 FQDESV (reference sequence). This CDR3 is built from 11 residues. This chain's CDR3 is CASSLTGEQFF. In DNA, the CDR3 is TGTGCCAGCAGCCTCACAGGGGAGCAGTTCTTC.